This T cell receptor beta chain was recorded in a study of regulatory T cells in long-lasting Graves disease. Study-level results: Sample size, which was small, may have reduced accuracy. Persistent disease preferred TRBV28, TRBJ1-2 and TRBJ2-5. Sharing of public clonotypes was greater in persistent patients (around 3,000) than in new patients (roughly 970).

About this clonotype: Antigen specificity is unknown.

V dropped 5 bases and J dropped 2 bases, with 12 bases sitting between them. CDR3 length equals 15 residues. Looked up from germline, CDR1 is LNHNV and CDR2 is YYDKDF (reference sequence). The time point denotes: persistent/refractory GD, antithyroid drugs over 5 years with positive TRAb. After RNA was extracted from PBMCs, the TCR library was made from it. CDR3-region Arm-PCR and iRepertoire HTBI primers produced the TCR beta libraries. Original processing methods: Analysis of the samples identified 60 to 75 TRBV and 14 TRBJ segments. TCRdb re-called the multiplex PCR reads with MiXCR, one entry per CDR3 protein. TCRdb assigned the V and J calls; the authors' analysis was not used. This table has roughly 470,000 distinct CDR3 sequences, around 21% appearing once.

The sample was peripheral blood mononuclear cells (PBMCs), taken when the disease was refractory, from a patient treated with antithyroid drugs. The source of this sequence is a female donor with Graves disease. The chain recombines TRBV15 with TRBJ2-2; D not certain. The CDR3 here is CATSEDGGNTGELFF. The CDR3 coding sequence is TGTGCCACCAGCGAGGACGGCGGAAACACCGGGGAGCTGTTTTTT.